The 20 T cell receptor beta chains reported below all come from one sample, sequenced in a study of shared clonotypes between healthy human individuals. The naive CD8 population came from CD45RO-negative cells selected for CCR7, without terminally differentiated effector memory CD45RA+ cells. Generated by immunoSEQ multiplex PCR, the TCRdb table keeps only in-frame clones and is missing some. The sample comprises hundreds of thousands of clones, 90% to 97% of which are singletons, and about 0.12% rests with the top ten. The sample comprised naive CD8+ T cells sorted from blood. The receptors stem from a young woman in good health.

The genes are TRBV28 and TRBJ2-5; 11 nucleotides align to TRBD2. Germline V CDR1 and CDR2: MDHEN, SYDVKM. Trimming cost V 6 bases and J 5 bases; bases outside gene matches: 11. The CDR3 loop spans 16 amino acids. In DNA form, the CDR3 reads TGTGCCAGCAGAAGGTGGCTAGCGGGAGGAGGGGAGACCCAGTACTTC. It codes for CASRRWLAGGGETQYF.

This chain connects TRBV19 to TRBJ2-7; D is uncertain. Trimming took 7 bases from V and 3 from J, leaving 13 bases between them. This CDR3 is 13 amino acids long. Looked up from germline, CDR1 is LNHDA and CDR2 is SQIVND (reference sequence). CDR3 protein: CASKWAGDYEQYF. DNA of the CDR3: TGTGCCAGTAAATGGGCAGGAGACTACGAGCAGTACTTC.

V and J are TRBV7-9 and TRBJ1-2; tentative D call: TRBD1 (5 bases). Trimming pared 0 bases from V and 4 bases from J, leaving 9 bases between. The CDR3 spans 14 residues. Germline V gene lookup returns CDR1 SEHNR and CDR2 FQNEAQ (reference sequence). Written as DNA, the CDR3 is TGTGCCAGCAGCTTAGCAACAGGTGGCTATGGCTACACCTTC. This gives the protein CASSLATGGYGYTF.

V gene TRBV20-1 combines with J gene TRBJ2-1, with TRBD1 as a possible D gene (6 bases). Germline V lookup: CDR1 DFQATT, CDR2 SNEGSKA (reference sequence). V gave up 2 bases and J gave up 15 bases, with 14 bases separating them. The CDR3 extends over 11 amino acids. CDR3 sequence: CSARQGSEWFF. In DNA form, the CDR3 reads TGCAGTGCTAGACAGGGGTCCGAGTGGTTCTTC.

The rearrangement links TRBV29-1 to TRBJ2-1; D gene unclear. V lost 3 bases and J lost 8, with 5 bases in between. Germline V gene data show CDR1 as SQVTM and CDR2 as ANQGSEA. The CDR3 covers 10 residues. The CDR3 DNA is TGCAGCGTTGAGGAGCATGAGCAGTTCTTC. Protein: CSVEEHEQFF.

The gene calls are TRBV5-6 and TRBJ2-7; D is uncertain. The CDR3 consists of 16 residues. Trimming stripped 0 bases from V and 2 bases from J, with 15 bases between. CDR1 is SGHDT, CDR2 YYEEEE, per germline. CDR3 loop: CASSLAGVTAPYEQYF. CDR3 nucleotides: TGTGCCAGCAGCTTGGCCGGAGTTACGGCACCCTACGAGCAGTACTTC.

The CDR3 region is CASSQSGLAVTYEQYF. CDR3 bases: TGTGCCAGCAGCCAAAGCGGGCTAGCGGTAACCTACGAGCAGTACTTC. The gene calls are TRBV4-2 and TRBJ2-7; 7 bases align to TRBD2. After removal of 2 bases from V and 2 bases from J, the junction contained 9 bases not matched to a gene. The CDR3 covers 16 residues. Germline values: CDR1 LGHNA, CDR2 YNFKEQ.

Worth noting for this clone: Other nucleotide sequences from this sample produce the same CDR3. The chain uses TRBV5-6 and TRBJ1-2; 8 bases map to TRBD1. The V gene's germline CDR1 is SGHDT and CDR2 YYEEEE. V lost 4 bases, J lost 3 bases, and 2 bases stayed unmatched. This CDR3 comprises 13 residues. DNA for the CDR3: TGTGCCAGCAGCCCAGGGGGCTACTATGGCTACACCTTC. Translated, it gives CASSPGGYYGYTF. Supplemented by reference TRBV5-6 and TRBJ1-2, the full variable domain reads DAGVTQSPTHLIKTRGQQVTLRCSPKSGHDTVSWYQQALGQGPQFIFQYYEEEERQRGNFPDRFSGHQFPNYSSELNVNALLLGDSALYLCASSPGGYYGYTFGSGTRLTVV.

The gene calls are TRBV7-2 and TRBJ2-7; D not resolved. Germline loops: CDR1 SGHTA, CDR2 FQGNSA. CDR3 length equals 14 residues. V was clipped by 2 bases and J by 6 bases, with 14 bases between them. The CDR3 sequence is CASSLLGYGSEQYF. Written as DNA, the CDR3 is TGTGCCAGCAGCTTATTGGGGTATGGTTCCGAGCAGTACTTC.

The V gene is TRBV4-2, the J gene TRBJ2-7, with D perhaps matching TRBD1 (6 bases). The CDR3 runs 15 residues. Trimming took 1 base from V and 4 from J, leaving 14 bases between them. Germline CDR1 LGHNA, CDR2 YNFKEQ. CDR3 coding DNA: TGTGCCAGCAGCCAAGTTATCAGGGGTGGTTACGAGCAGTACTTC. This encodes CASSQVIRGGYEQYF.

This clone was picked up a small number of times. Other DNA sequences from this sample encode an identical CDR3 as well. V gene TRBV27 combines with J gene TRBJ2-1; TRBD2 aligns across 14 bases. V was clipped by 5 bases and J by 7 bases; unmatched bases: 4. The CDR3 has 15 residues. Germline-derived CDR1 and CDR2 are MNHEY and SMNVEV (reference sequence). This CDR3 is CASSPGTSGRNEQFF. The CDR3 DNA reads TGTGCCAGCAGTCCCGGGACTAGCGGGAGAAATGAGCAGTTCTTC.

The chain carries TRBV5-1 and TRBJ2-7, with D uncertain. This CDR3 has 16 residues. With 1 base removed from V and 0 bases from J, the gap between germline ends came to 14 bases. Germline assignment: CDR1 SGHRS and CDR2 YFSETQ. CDR3 in amino acids: CASSLLETRSSYEQYF. CDR3 nucleotide sequence: TGCGCCAGCAGCTTGCTTGAGACCAGGAGCTCCTACGAGCAGTACTTC.

The chain recombines TRBV29-1 with TRBJ2-1; 8 positions match TRBD2. This CDR3 is 12 amino acids long. Per germline, CDR1 SQVTM and CDR2 ANQGSEA. J was trimmed by 3 bases and V by 6 bases; bases with no gene match: 1. The CDR3 loop reads CSVAGVYNEQFF. CDR3 coding DNA: TGCAGCGTAGCGGGGGTCTACAATGAGCAGTTCTTC.

V usage is TRBV5-4 and J usage is TRBJ2-7; TRBD2 might be the D (5 bases). This CDR3 is 13 amino acids long. V gave up 4 bases and J gave up 4 bases, with 12 bases separating them. Germline V gives CDR1 SGHNT, CDR2 YYREEE (reference sequence). The CDR3 sequence is CASSDLSGYEQYF. CDR3 coding DNA: TGTGCCAGCAGCGACCTCTCGGGGTACGAGCAGTACTTC.

The genes are TRBV27 and TRBJ2-7, with 8 bases fitting TRBD1. The V gene's germline CDR1 is MNHEY and CDR2 SMNVEV (reference sequence). The V and J ends lost 4 bases and 3 bases, in that order; junction bases with no gene match: 11. CDR3 length equals 16 residues. This CDR3 reads CASSSWVGDRIYEQYF. The CDR3 DNA sequence: TGTGCCAGCAGTTCGTGGGTGGGGGACAGGATCTACGAGCAGTACTTC.

The rearrangement uses TRBV7-9 and TRBJ2-2; TRBD1 matches 8 bases. The CDR3 consists of 16 residues. V shed 5 bases and J 8 bases; nucleotides not matched to a gene: 13. The germline CDR1 and CDR2 sequences are SEHNR and FQNEAQ (reference sequence). This CDR3 is CASSIPGQDHPGELFF. CDR3 sequence (DNA): TGTGCCAGCAGCATACCGGGACAGGATCATCCAGGGGAGCTGTTTTTT.

This chain links TRBV15 with TRBJ2-5; D not resolved. The germline V and J ends were trimmed by 2 bases and 4 bases, with 8 bases remaining between them. Germline CDR1 LNHNV, CDR2 YYDKDF (reference sequence). The CDR3 runs to 13 residues. CDR3 region: CATSRHITETQYF. The CDR3 DNA reads TGTGCCACCAGCAGACACATCACAGAGACCCAGTACTTC.

This clone appeared a single time. The chain's CDR3 is CASGTYNEQFF. CDR3 DNA sequence: TGTGCCAGCGGTACCTACAATGAGCAGTTCTTC. The chain carries TRBV9 and TRBJ2-1; D is unclear. This CDR3 contains 11 residues. CDR1 is SGDLS and CDR2 is YYNGEE in the germline V gene. The ends were cut back, 7 bases at V and 2 bases at J, with 4 bases in the middle. Filled out from reference TRBV9 and TRBJ2-1, the complete variable domain reads DSGVTQTPKHLITATGQRVTLRCSPRSGDLSVYWYQQSLDQGLQFLIQYYNGEERAKGNILERFSAQQFPDLHSELNLSSLELGDSALYFCASGTYNEQFFGPGTRLTVL.

The rearrangement links TRBV28 to TRBJ2-3; either TRBD1 or TRBD2 may fit D (5 bases each). Per the germline V gene, CDR1 is MDHEN and CDR2 is SYDVKM. The CDR3 is 12 amino acids. V lost 2 bases and J lost 6, with 6 bases in between. CDR3 sequence reads: CASSLGDDTQYF. The CDR3 DNA is TGTGCCAGCAGTTTAGGGGACGATACGCAGTATTTT.

The rearrangement uses TRBV9 and TRBJ2-7; 7 positions match TRBD1. With V trimmed by 3 bases and J by 7 bases, 4 bases remained unmatched. This CDR3 spans 12 amino acids. The germline gives CDR1 SGDLS, CDR2 YYNGEE. The CDR3 here is CASSDQGEEQYF. CDR3 nucleotides: TGTGCCAGCAGCGACCAGGGGGAAGAGCAGTACTTC.